A single sample gave rise to the 19 T cell receptor beta chains below, sequenced in a study of memory CD4+ T cells and cytomegalovirus serostatus. The sort gate was single viable CD3+CD4+CD8-CD45RO+ cells for memory CD4+ T cells. Some clones are missing from TCRdb's copy, which holds only in-frame ones; the method was immunoSEQ multiplex PCR. Found here are approximately 61,000 clones, less than 85% of them singletons; the top ten hold around 0.53%. Sequencing was done on a sample of memory CD4+ T cells from blood. These TCRs come from an adult in good health and CMV-seronegative. Some clones in this sample may be carry-over from other donors' samples.

The rearrangement joins TRBV18 to TRBJ2-5; D is perhaps TRBD1 or TRBD2 (7 bases each). V dropped 4 bases and J dropped 1 base, with 25 bases sitting between them. CDR1 is KGHSH, CDR2 LQKENI, per germline. The CDR3 spans 19 residues. The CDR3 spells CASSLRQGMAGAAQETQYF. The CDR3 DNA reads as TGTGCCAGCTCACTCCGACAGGGAATGGCGGGAGCAGCCCAAGAGACCCAGTACTTC.

This rearrangement joins TRBV30 to TRBJ1-2, with a tentative D call TRBD1 (5 bases). Germline lookup yields CDR1 GTSNPN and CDR2 SVGIG (reference sequence). This CDR3 contains 15 residues. V was trimmed by 2 bases and J by 5 bases, leaving 18 bases between them. CDR3 coding DNA: TGTGCCTGGAGTCCTACAGGCAGGGAGCGGTATGGCTACACCTTC. This gives the protein CAWSPTGRERYGYTF.

The sample holds a few counts of this clone. The V gene is TRBV6-5, the J gene TRBJ2-3; no definite D call. Trimming removed 5 bases from V and 2 bases from J, with 14 bases in between. This CDR3 contains 15 residues. Germline V gene sequence: CDR1 MNHEY, CDR2 SVGAGI. The CDR3 DNA sequence: TGTGCCAGCAGTCGCCGGGCCCCAAACACAGATACGCAGTATTTT. Protein: CASSRRAPNTDTQYF.

The chain joins TRBV5-1 to TRBJ2-5; no firm D call. This CDR3 contains 14 residues. Trimming left V 1 base short and J 3 bases short, with 10 bases between. Germline V gives CDR1 SGHRS, CDR2 YFSETQ. The chain's CDR3 is CASSLLVGKETQYF. The CDR3 DNA sequence: TGCGCCAGCAGCTTGCTAGTGGGTAAAGAGACCCAGTACTTC. Variable domain in full (rest from reference TRBV5-1 and TRBJ2-5): KAGVTQTPRYLIKTRGQQVTLSCSPISGHRSVSWYQQTPGQGLQFLFEYFSETQRNKGNFPGRFSGRQFSNSRSEMNVSTLELGDSALYLCASSLLVGKETQYFGPGTRLLVL.

The chain links TRBV18 to TRBJ1-3, with 7 bases lining up with TRBD1. CDR3 length: 16 amino acids. The V segment lost 3 bases and the J segment 0 bases; nucleotides outside the gene matches: 5. Germline lookup yields CDR1 KGHSH and CDR2 LQKENI. The CDR3 DNA reads as TGTGCCAGCTCACCGGGACAGCCGGGCTCTGGAAACACCATATATTTT. Protein sequence: CASSPGQPGSGNTIYF.

In its sample, this clone was seen a few times. V is TRBV7-9 and J is TRBJ1-1, with a weak D call TRBD1 (5 bases). This CDR3 contains 13 residues. Deletions cut 2 bases from V and 5 bases from J, with 9 bases between. Germline lookup yields CDR1 SEHNR and CDR2 FQNEAQ (reference sequence). CDR3 residues: CASSLRGETEAFF. The CDR3 region has the DNA TGTGCCAGCAGCTTAAGGGGTGAGACTGAAGCTTTCTTT.

The genes are TRBV7-2 and TRBJ2-1; no clear D gene. V was trimmed by 0 bases and J by 3 bases, leaving 9 bases between them. This CDR3 is built from 15 residues. CDR1 SGHTA and CDR2 FQGNSA come from the germline V gene. The CDR3 nucleotides are TGTGCCAGCAGCTTAGCCGCTAGTTACTACAATGAGCAGTTCTTC. Translated: CASSLAASYYNEQFF.

Regarding this clone: At the DNA level, this CDR3 is encoded by other sequences in the same sample as well. The J gene is TRBJ2-1, the V gene TRBV2; 9 nucleotides align to TRBD2. The CDR3 is 13 residues long. Germline V CDR1 and CDR2: SNHLY, FYNNEI. The junction had 2 bases not matched to a gene; V was cut back by 6 bases and J by 5 bases. The CDR3 DNA reads TGTGCCAGCAGACTAGCGGGTAACAATGAGCAGTTCTTC. Protein product: CASRLAGNNEQFF.

V and J are TRBV7-2 and TRBJ1-2; 10 bases agree with TRBD1. Germline loops: CDR1 SGHTA, CDR2 FQGNSA. The CDR3 spans 14 residues. V lost 5 bases, J lost 8 bases, and 8 bases stayed unmatched. The DNA for the CDR3 is TGTGCCAGCAGCCTCCAGACAGGGGGCGTGGGCTACACCTTC. It specifies CASSLQTGGVGYTF.

The chain uses TRBV27 and TRBJ1-5, with unresolved D. Germline V gene data show CDR1 as MNHEY and CDR2 as SMNVEV (reference sequence). The CDR3 has 15 residues. The V end lost 5 bases, the J end lost 1 base, and 12 bases lay between the germline ends. The CDR3 reads CASSPKIRSNQPQHF. The CDR3 nucleotides read TGTGCCAGCAGTCCCAAGATACGGAGCAATCAGCCCCAGCATTTT.

The V and J genes are TRBV5-4 and TRBJ2-4; TRBD2 agrees at 14 bases. The CDR3 loop spans 19 amino acids. The ends lost 4 bases at V and 0 bases at J; junction bases unmatched: 9. CDR1 and CDR2 from the germline V gene are SGHNT and YYREEE (reference sequence). CDR3 nucleotides: TGTGCCAGCAGCCCCCGACTAGCGGGGGGGTCCATAGCCAAAAACATTCAGTACTTC. Its translation: CASSPRLAGGSIAKNIQYF.

Only a few counts were recorded for this clone. The chain couples TRBV7-8 to TRBJ2-7; 12 bases match TRBD2. This CDR3 is built from 16 residues. Germline assignment: CDR1 SGHVS and CDR2 FQNEAQ. V shed 5 bases and J 2 bases; nucleotides not matched to a gene: 7. The CDR3 nucleotides are TGTGCCAGCAGCGGAACTAGCGGGGGGCCGACCTACGAGCAGTACTTC. Translating it yields CASSGTSGGPTYEQYF.

This rearrangement joins TRBV7-9 to TRBJ1-4; the match to TRBD1 covers 9 bases. The CDR3 is 15 residues long. Germline assignment: CDR1 SEHNR and CDR2 FQNEAQ (reference sequence). The junction had 10 bases not matched to a gene; V was cut back by 6 bases and J by 8 bases. The CDR3 bases are TGTGCCAGCAGATCTAACAGGGGGCGAGGGGAAAAACTGTTTTTT. This translates into CASRSNRGRGEKLFF.

The chain carries TRBV4-1 and TRBJ2-5, with no clear D. Germline CDR1 and CDR2: MGHRA and YSYEKL. Trimming removed 1 base at V and 0 bases at J, with 9 bases between. The CDR3 runs to 15 residues. The CDR3, as DNA: TGCGCCAGCAGCCAAGCGGGCCAGAACCAAGAGACCCAGTACTTC. Amino acid sequence: CASSQAGQNQETQYF.

J is TRBJ2-7 and V is TRBV18; 9 bases map to TRBD2. CDR1 is KGHSH, CDR2 LQKENI, per germline. Losses at the gene ends were 3 bases for V and 1 base for J; bases not matched to a gene: 4. The CDR3 spans 15 residues. The CDR3 sequence: CASSPPSGASYEQYF. The CDR3 DNA reads as TGTGCCAGCTCACCGCCTAGCGGGGCATCCTACGAGCAGTACTTC.

The gene calls are TRBV5-4 and TRBJ2-7; TRBD1 might be the D (5 bases). This CDR3 has 14 amino acids. Germline V lookup: CDR1 SGHNT, CDR2 YYREEE (reference sequence). V was cut by 0 bases and J by 2 bases, with 9 bases left in between. CDR3 loop: CASSLGTMTYEQYF. The CDR3, as DNA: TGTGCCAGCAGCTTGGGGACAATGACCTACGAGCAGTACTTC.

With regard to this clone: A read error may account for a junction end that differs from germline. The V gene is TRBV7-7, the J gene TRBJ2-5; 8 bases align to TRBD2. The CDR3 spans 15 residues. Germline-derived CDR1 and CDR2 are SSHAT and FNYEAQ (reference sequence). In nucleotides, the CDR3 is TGTGCTAGCAGCTTATCGGGGGGGGTCCAAGAGACCCAGTACTTC. Protein product: CASSLSGGVQETQYF.

This clone has a single count. The chain joins TRBV5-1 to TRBJ2-1, with 10 bases aligning to TRBD2. CDR3 length: 17 amino acids. V lost 4 bases and J lost 3; bases outside the gene matches: 10. The germline V gene has CDR1 SGHRS and CDR2 YFSETQ. Here the CDR3 DNA reads TGCGCCAGCAGCCTAAGCACTAGCGGGGACATCTACAATGAGCAGTTCTTC. The encoded protein is CASSLSTSGDIYNEQFF.

V gene TRBV6-1 combines with J gene TRBJ2-3, with TRBD2 matching over 10 bases. V shed 2 bases and J 4 bases; nucleotides not matched to a gene: 9. Germline V gene data show CDR1 as MNHNS and CDR2 as SASEGT. This CDR3 is 17 amino acids long. CDR3 residues: CASSEFLSSGSADTQYF. CDR3 in DNA: TGTGCCAGCAGTGAATTCTTGTCTAGCGGGAGCGCAGATACGCAGTATTTT.